Listed below are T cell receptor beta chains from one sample, sequenced in a study of blood T cell repertoires in COVID-19. TCRdb keeps only in-frame clones here, not all; method: immunoSEQ multiplex PCR. The sample consists of about 300,000 clones, around 84% of them appearing once. Sequences were obtained from peripheral blood. Receptor source: a human donor with COVID-19, enrolled during active disease. The donor label of this sample is uncertain. CDR3s include the opening cysteine and the closing phenylalanine or tryptophan. The order of the fields is CDR3 protein, CDR3 DNA, V gene, J gene, CDR3 length, D gene, clone size. D genes are given only for firm matches. The size of a clone is reported for some rows only, either as once, few or many, or as a class for expanded clones.

CASSLSSGETTAFF,TGTGCCAGCAGCCTCTCCTCAGGGGAAACGACGGCTTTCTTT,TRBV25-1,TRBJ1-1,14,.,.
CASSFAGQETQYF,TGTGCCAGCAGTTTTGCGGGACAAGAGACCCAGTACTTC,TRBV28,TRBJ2-5,13,.,.
CASSDKVRAGNTIYF,TGTGCCAGCAGTGATAAGGTTCGGGCTGGAAACACCATATATTTT,TRBV2,TRBJ1-3,15,.,.
CASSDSRGQGNNEQFF,TGTGCCAGCAGTGACTCTAGGGGACAGGGCAACAATGAGCAGTTCTTC,TRBV6-4,TRBJ2-1,16,TRBD1,.
CAWILGQGIHNEQFF,TGTGCCTGGATTCTAGGACAGGGGATTCACAATGAGCAGTTCTTC,TRBV30,TRBJ2-1,15,TRBD1,.
CASTPRQGAGKLFF,TGTGCCAGTACCCCGCGGCAGGGGGCCGGAAAACTGTTTTTT,TRBV19,TRBJ1-4,14,TRBD1,.
CAIRDTYTEAFF,TGTGCCATCAGGGACACTTACACTGAAGCTTTCTTT,TRBV10-3,TRBJ1-1,12,.,.
CASSWPLAGADTQYF,TGTGCCAGCAGCTGGCCACTAGCGGGAGCAGATACGCAGTATTTT,TRBV5-5,TRBJ2-3,15,TRBD2,.
CASSQGDSREKLFF,TGTGCCAGCAGCCAAGGGGACAGTAGAGAAAAACTGTTTTTT,TRBV3-1/TRBV3-2,TRBJ1-4,14,TRBD1,.
CASSRRGTGVGYTF,TGTGCCAGCAGCCGCCGCGGGACAGGGGTCGGCTACACCTTC,TRBV28,TRBJ1-2,14,TRBD1,.
CARSVGQGDGYGYTF,TGTGCCAGAAGTGTAGGACAGGGCGATGGCTATGGCTACACCTTC,TRBV2,TRBJ1-2,15,TRBD1,many
CASSVAPGGETQYF,TGTGCCAGCAGCGTAGCGCCGGGGGGGGAGACCCAGTACTTC,TRBV9,TRBJ2-5,14,TRBD2,once
CAWSILLGELFF,TGTGCCTGGAGTATTCTACTCGGGGAGCTGTTTTTT,TRBV30,TRBJ2-2,12,.,.
CASSPTSGTGELFF,TGTGCCAGCAGTCCCACCTCGGGAACCGGGGAGCTGTTTTTT,TRBV7-2,TRBJ2-2,14,.,.
CASSIGGQGAFFGANVLTF,TGTGCCAGTAGTATTGGGGGACAGGGTGCTTTTTTTGGGGCCAACGTCCTGACTTTC,TRBV19,TRBJ2-6,19,TRBD1,.
CASSLGQGPVDTQYF,TGTGCCAGCAGCCTCGGACAGGGCCCGGTGGATACGCAGTATTTT,TRBV11-3,TRBJ2-3,15,TRBD1,.
CASSQDHRGGYTF,TGCGCCAGCAGCCAGGACCACAGGGGTGGCTACACCTTC,TRBV4-3,TRBJ1-2,13,TRBD1,.
CASSPNRAGGSNEQFF,TGTGCCAGCTCACCGAACCGAGCGGGAGGGAGTAATGAGCAGTTCTTC,TRBV18,TRBJ2-1,16,TRBD2,.
CASSEEFPLRGELFF,TGTGCCAGCAGTGAAGAGTTTCCCTTGAGAGGGGAGCTGTTTTTT,TRBV6-1,TRBJ2-2,15,.,.
CASSYRDRGDTQYF,TGTGCCAGCAGCTACCGGGACAGAGGAGATACGCAGTATTTT,TRBV5-4,TRBJ2-3,14,TRBD1,once
CASSMGGSGNQPQHF,TGTGCCAGTAGTATGGGAGGGTCGGGCAATCAGCCCCAGCATTTT,TRBV19,TRBJ1-5,15,.,.
CAWSLLNSNTIYF,TGTGCCTGGAGTCTCTTAAACTCAAACACCATATATTTT,TRBV30,TRBJ1-3,13,.,.
CASSEAGAYEQYF,TGTGCCAGCAGTGAAGCGGGGGCCTACGAGCAGTACTTC,TRBV25-1,TRBJ2-7,13,TRBD2,.